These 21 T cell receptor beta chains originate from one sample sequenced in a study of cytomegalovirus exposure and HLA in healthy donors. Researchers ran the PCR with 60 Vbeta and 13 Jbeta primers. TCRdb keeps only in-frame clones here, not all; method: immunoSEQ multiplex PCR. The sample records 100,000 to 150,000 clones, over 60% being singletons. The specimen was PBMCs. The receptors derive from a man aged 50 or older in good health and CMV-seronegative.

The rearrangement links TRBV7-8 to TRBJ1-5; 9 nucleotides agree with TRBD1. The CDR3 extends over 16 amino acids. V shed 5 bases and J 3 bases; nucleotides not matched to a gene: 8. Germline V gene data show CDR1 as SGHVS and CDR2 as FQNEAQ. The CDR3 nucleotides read TGTGCCAGCAGCGCCCCCGGGACAGGGAACAATCAGCCCCAGCATTTT. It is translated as CASSAPGTGNNQPQHF.

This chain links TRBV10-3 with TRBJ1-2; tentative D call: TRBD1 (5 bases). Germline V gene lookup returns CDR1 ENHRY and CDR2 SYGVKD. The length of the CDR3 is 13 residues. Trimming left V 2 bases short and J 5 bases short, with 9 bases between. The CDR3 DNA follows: TGTGCCATCAGTGAGGGTCAGGGTTATGGCTACACCTTC. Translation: CAISEGQGYGYTF.

The CDR3 loop is CASKVDREGLYGYTF. CDR3 in DNA: TGTGCCAGTAAAGTAGACAGGGAAGGTCTCTATGGCTACACCTTC. The chain is built from TRBV19 and TRBJ1-2, with 7 bases that match TRBD1. CDR1 and CDR2 from the germline V gene are LNHDA and SQIVND (reference sequence). The V gene end was trimmed by 7 bases and the J gene end by 4 bases; junction bases not matched to a gene: 12. The CDR3 has 15 residues.

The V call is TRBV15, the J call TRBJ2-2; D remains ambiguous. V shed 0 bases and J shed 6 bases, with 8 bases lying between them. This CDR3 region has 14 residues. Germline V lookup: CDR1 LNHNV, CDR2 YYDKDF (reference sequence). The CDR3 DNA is TGTGCCACCAGCAGAGATAGAGCCGCCGGGGAGCTGTTTTTT. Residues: CATSRDRAAGELFF.

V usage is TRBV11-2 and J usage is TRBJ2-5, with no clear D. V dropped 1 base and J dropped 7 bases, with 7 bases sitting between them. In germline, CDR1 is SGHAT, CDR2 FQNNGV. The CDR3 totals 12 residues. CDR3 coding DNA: TGTGCCAGCAGCTTAGGCTATGGGACCCAGTACTTC. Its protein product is CASSLGYGTQYF.

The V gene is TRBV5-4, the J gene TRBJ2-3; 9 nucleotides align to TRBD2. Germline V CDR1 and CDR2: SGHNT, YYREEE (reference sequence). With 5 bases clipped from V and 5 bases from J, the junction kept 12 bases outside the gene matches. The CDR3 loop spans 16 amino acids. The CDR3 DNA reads TGTGCCAGCAGTCCACTCGCGGGGGGGCCTGTAGATACGCAGTATTTT. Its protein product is CASSPLAGGPVDTQYF.

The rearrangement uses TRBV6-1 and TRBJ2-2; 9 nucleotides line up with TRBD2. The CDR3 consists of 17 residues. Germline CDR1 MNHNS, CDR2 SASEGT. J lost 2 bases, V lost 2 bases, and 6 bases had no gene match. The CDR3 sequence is CASSEMRLAANTGELFF. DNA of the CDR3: TGTGCCAGCAGTGAAATGCGACTAGCGGCCAACACCGGGGAGCTGTTTTTT.

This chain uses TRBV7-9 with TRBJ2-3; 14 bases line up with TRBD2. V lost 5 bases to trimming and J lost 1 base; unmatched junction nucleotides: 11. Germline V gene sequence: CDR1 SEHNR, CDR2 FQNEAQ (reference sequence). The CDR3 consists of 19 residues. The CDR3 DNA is TGTGCCAGCAGCCTCAGAAGACTAGCGGGGGGGCTCGGCACAGATACGCAGTATTTT. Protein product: CASSLRRLAGGLGTDTQYF.

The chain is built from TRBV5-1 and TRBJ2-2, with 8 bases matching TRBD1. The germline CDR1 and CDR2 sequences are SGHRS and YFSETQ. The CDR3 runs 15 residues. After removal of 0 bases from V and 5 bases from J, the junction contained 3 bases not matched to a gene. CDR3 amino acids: CASSLATGGTGELFF. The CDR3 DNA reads TGCGCCAGCAGCTTGGCCACAGGGGGTACCGGGGAGCTGTTTTTT.

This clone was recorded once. This CDR3 is CASSSGRQTYQETQYF. The CDR3 DNA is TGTGCCAGCAGCTCTGGGCGACAGACGTACCAAGAGACCCAGTACTTC. The rearrangement joins TRBV7-9 to TRBJ2-5; a possible D gene is TRBD1 (5 bases). V dropped 4 bases and J dropped 0 bases, with 15 bases sitting between them. The CDR3 extends over 16 amino acids. Per the germline V gene, CDR1 is SEHNR and CDR2 is FQNEAQ (reference sequence).

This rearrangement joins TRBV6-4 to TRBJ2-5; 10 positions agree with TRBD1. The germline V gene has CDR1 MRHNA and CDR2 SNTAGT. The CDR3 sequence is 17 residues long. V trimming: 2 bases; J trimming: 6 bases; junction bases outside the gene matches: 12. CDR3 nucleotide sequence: TGTGCCAGCAGTGACCTCGGCCGGGACAGGGGCGGGAAGACCCAGTACTTC. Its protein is CASSDLGRDRGGKTQYF.

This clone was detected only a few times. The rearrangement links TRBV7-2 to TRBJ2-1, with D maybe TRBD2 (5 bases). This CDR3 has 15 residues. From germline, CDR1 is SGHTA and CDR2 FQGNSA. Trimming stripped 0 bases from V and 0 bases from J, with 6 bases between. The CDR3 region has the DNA TGTGCCAGCAGCTTAGCGGGGAGCTCCTACAATGAGCAGTTCTTC. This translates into CASSLAGSSYNEQFF.

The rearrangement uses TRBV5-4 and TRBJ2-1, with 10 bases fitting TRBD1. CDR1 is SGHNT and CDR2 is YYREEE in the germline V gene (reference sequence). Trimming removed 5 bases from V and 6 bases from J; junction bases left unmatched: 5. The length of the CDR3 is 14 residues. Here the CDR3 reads CASRDRGEFNEQFF. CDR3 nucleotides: TGTGCCAGCAGGGACAGGGGGGAATTCAATGAGCAGTTCTTC.

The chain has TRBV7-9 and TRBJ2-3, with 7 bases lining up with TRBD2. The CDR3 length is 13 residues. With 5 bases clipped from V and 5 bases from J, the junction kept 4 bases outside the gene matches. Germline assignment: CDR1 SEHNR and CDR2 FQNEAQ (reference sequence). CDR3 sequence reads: CASSPGLGDTQYF. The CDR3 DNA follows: TGTGCCAGCAGCCCCGGACTAGGAGATACGCAGTATTTT.

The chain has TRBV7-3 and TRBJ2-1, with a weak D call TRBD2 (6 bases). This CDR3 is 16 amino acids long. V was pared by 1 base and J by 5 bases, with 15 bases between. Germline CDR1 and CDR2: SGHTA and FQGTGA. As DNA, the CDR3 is TGTGCCAGCAGCTTAAATCTGGGTGGGGGGAACAATGAGCAGTTCTTC. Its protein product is CASSLNLGGGNNEQFF.

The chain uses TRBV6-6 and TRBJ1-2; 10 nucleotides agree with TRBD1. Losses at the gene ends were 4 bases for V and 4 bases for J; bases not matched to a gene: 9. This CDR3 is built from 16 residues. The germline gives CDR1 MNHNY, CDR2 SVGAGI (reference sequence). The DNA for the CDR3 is TGTGCCAGCAGTTTGTTTACCGGGACAGGGGCCTATGGCTACACCTTC. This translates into CASSLFTGTGAYGYTF.

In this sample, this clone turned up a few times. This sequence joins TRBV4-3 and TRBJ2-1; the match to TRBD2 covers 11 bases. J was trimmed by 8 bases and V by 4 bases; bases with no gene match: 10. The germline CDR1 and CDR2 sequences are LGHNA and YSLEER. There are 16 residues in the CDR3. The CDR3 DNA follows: TGCGCCAGCAGCCTAGCGGGGGGGCCTTTAGGATATGAGCAGTTCTTC. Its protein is CASSLAGGPLGYEQFF.

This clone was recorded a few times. The CDR3 DNA sequence: TGTGCCAGCAGCTTGCCCCCACGGACAGGTCTTAATCAGCCCCAGCATTTT. Its translation is CASSLPPRTGLNQPQHF. The chain is built from TRBV7-2 and TRBJ1-5; TRBD1 matches 7 bases. The CDR3 runs 17 residues. Trimming at V came to 3 bases and at J to 4 bases, leaving 12 bases not matched to a gene. CDR1 is SGHTA, CDR2 FQGNSA, per germline.

The CDR3 bases are TGTGCCAGCAATGCTCCAGGGGGTAGCACTGAAGCTTTCTTT. Its protein is CASNAPGGSTEAFF. The V gene is TRBV6-5, the J gene TRBJ1-1; 7 nucleotides align to TRBD1. There are 14 residues in the CDR3. The germline V gene encodes CDR1 MNHEY and CDR2 SVGAGI. With 7 bases clipped from V and 4 bases from J, the junction kept 9 bases outside the gene matches.

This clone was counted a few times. CDR3 sequence: CASSQARGEGQPQHF. CDR3 DNA sequence: TGTGCCAGCAGCCAAGCACGCGGGGAAGGTCAGCCCCAGCATTTT. The chain combines TRBV4-2 with TRBJ1-5; D remains ambiguous. V was pared by 1 base and J by 6 bases, with 13 bases between. The CDR3 extends over 15 amino acids. Germline V gene data show CDR1 as LGHNA and CDR2 as YNFKEQ.

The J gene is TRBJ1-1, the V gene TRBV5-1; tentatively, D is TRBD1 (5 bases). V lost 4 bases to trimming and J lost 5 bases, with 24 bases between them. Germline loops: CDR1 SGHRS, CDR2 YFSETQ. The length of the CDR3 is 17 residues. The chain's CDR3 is CASSVAGGGVGGTEAFF. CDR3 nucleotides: TGCGCCAGCAGCGTTGCCGGGGGGGGAGTAGGTGGGACTGAAGCTTTCTTT. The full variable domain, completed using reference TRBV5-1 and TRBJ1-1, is KAGVTQTPRYLIKTRGQQVTLSCSPISGHRSVSWYQQTPGQGLQFLFEYFSETQRNKGNFPGRFSGRQFSNSRSEMNVSTLELGDSALYLCASSVAGGGVGGTEAFFGQGTRLTVV.